This T cell receptor beta chain was observed in a study of blood T cells in healthy people across ages. In this sample, this clonotype turned up a few times. V shed 5 bases, J shed 0 bases, and the junction held 2 bases outside the gene matches. The CDR3 totals 13 residues. Per the germline V gene, CDR1 is DFQATT and CDR2 is SNEGSKA (reference sequence). A J-beta primer mix and a sample-barcoded 5' primer were used in a second PCR of about 7 to 12 cycles. TCRdb recomputed calls from the 5' RACE reads with MiXCR, one row per CDR3 protein. The sample lists 700,000 to 900,000 distinct CDR3 sequences, under 30% occurring once. This sample was also put to use in a study of T cells of mothers and their children.

The TCR sequence derives from a boy younger than 18 in good health. Sequencing used blood. The chain links TRBV20-1 to TRBJ2-5; the match to TRBD1 covers 8 bases. CDR3 sequence reads: CSAVDRDQETQYF. CDR3 nucleotides: TGCAGTGCTGTGGACAGGGACCAAGAGACCCAGTACTTC.